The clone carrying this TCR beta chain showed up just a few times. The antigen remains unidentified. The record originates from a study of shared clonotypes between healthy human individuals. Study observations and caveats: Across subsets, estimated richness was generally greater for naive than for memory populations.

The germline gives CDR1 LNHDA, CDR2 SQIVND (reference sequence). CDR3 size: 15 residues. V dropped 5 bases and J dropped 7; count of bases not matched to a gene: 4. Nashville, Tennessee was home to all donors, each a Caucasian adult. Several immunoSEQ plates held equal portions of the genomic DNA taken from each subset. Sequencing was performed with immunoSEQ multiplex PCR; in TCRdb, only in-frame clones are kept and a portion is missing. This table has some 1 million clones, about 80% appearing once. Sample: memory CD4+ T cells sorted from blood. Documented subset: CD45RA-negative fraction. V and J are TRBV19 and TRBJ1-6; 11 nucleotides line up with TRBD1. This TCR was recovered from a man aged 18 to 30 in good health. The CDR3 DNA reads TGTGCCAGTAGTCTGGGGGACAGGGGGAATTCACCCCTCCACTTT. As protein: CASSLGDRGNSPLHF.